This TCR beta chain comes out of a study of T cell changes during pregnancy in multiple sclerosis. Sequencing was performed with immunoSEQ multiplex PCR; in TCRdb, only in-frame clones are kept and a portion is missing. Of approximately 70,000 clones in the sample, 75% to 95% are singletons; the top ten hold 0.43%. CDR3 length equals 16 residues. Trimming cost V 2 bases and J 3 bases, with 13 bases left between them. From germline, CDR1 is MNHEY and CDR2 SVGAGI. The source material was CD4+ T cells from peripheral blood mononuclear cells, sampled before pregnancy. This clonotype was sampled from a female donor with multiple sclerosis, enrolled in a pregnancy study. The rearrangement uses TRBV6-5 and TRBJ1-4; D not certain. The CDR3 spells CASSYKTTYANEKLFF. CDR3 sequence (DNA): TGTGCCAGCAGTTACAAGACAACCTATGCTAATGAAAAACTGTTTTTT.